This TCR beta chain was recorded in a study of blood T cell repertoires in COVID-19. Across the whole study: COVID-19 samples, acute and convalescent, were from the United States, Italy and Spain. In each case, the material was cDNA or gDNA derived from T cells, B-cell-depleted T cells, or PBMCs.

Methods used by the authors: For nucleated cells, counts were estimated from reference gene primer amplification. Repertoires were generated with immunoSEQ multiplex PCR, while TCRdb's copy carries only in-frame clones and drops some. V, J and clone size are taken as reported in that table, and D and trimming were inferred from the DNA itself. The sample lists 150,000 or so clones, about nine tenths occurring once. J was trimmed by 6 bases and V by 2 bases; bases with no gene match: 6. Looked up from germline, CDR1 is KGHSH and CDR2 is LQKENI. This CDR3 has 15 amino acids. In its sample, this clone was seen a few times.

The sample consisted of peripheral blood. This chain links TRBV18 with TRBJ2-2, with 7 bases aligning to TRBD1. This sequence originates from an elderly man with acute or convalescent COVID-19. The CDR3 region is CASSPRQGDSGELFF. In nucleotides, the CDR3 is TGTGCCAGCTCACCAAGACAGGGCGATTCCGGGGAGCTGTTTTTT.